This T cell receptor beta chain was sequenced in a study of persistence of HIV-infected CD4 T cells. Study background: Donors had been on suppressive ART for a median of 8 years. Findings and limits, study-wide: TCRbeta richness was lower in CMV- and Gag-responding cells than in anti-CD3/anti-CD28-responding cells. Within sorted populations, more oligoclonal TCRs accompanied more oligoclonal proviruses.

An overlapping HIV-1 Gag peptide pool stimulated these cells at about 1 ug/peptide/mL. Sorted nonresponding memory CD4+ T cells were CD40L-negative, CD69-negative, CD45RO-high. Plasma HIV-1 RNA stayed below 50 copies/mL for at least 4 years. This CDR3 region has 14 residues. The V end lost 4 bases, the J end lost 4 bases, and 11 bases lay between the germline ends. CDR1 is SGHTA, CDR2 FQGNSA, per germline. This clone appeared once. As yet, its antigen is unknown. The libraries were made with immunoSEQ version 4 in survey mode. Libraries were prepared by immunoSEQ multiplex PCR; TCRdb keeps only in-frame clonotypes and omits some of them. This table has about 40,000 clones, 75% to 85% appearing once.

The chain employs TRBV7-2 and TRBJ2-1, with D perhaps TRBD2 (6 bases). The starting material was CD4+ T cells sorted from PBMCs after 18-hour stimulation, obtained from a patient who received antiretroviral therapy. This TCR derives from an adult man with HIV who was CMV-seropositive. CDR3 protein: CASSSGLPYNEQFF. CDR3 in DNA: TGTGCCAGCAGCTCGGGACTTCCATACAATGAGCAGTTCTTC.